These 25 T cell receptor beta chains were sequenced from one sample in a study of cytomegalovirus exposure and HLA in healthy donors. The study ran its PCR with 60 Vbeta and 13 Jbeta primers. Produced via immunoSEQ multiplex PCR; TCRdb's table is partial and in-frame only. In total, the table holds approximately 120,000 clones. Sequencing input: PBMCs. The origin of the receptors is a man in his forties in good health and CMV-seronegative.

As DNA, the CDR3 is TGTGCCAGCAGCTTACGTACAGGGCTTAATGAAAAACTGTTTTTT. This translates into CASSLRTGLNEKLFF. The chain has TRBV11-3 and TRBJ1-4; D is perhaps TRBD1 (6 bases). The CDR3 extends over 15 amino acids. Germline CDR1 is SGHNT and CDR2 is YENEEA. V was trimmed by 2 bases and J by 4 bases, leaving 11 bases between them.

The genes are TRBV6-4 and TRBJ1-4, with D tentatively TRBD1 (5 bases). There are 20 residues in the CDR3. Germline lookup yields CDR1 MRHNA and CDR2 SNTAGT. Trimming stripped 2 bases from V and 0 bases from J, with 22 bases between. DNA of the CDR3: TGTGCCAGCAGTGACGGGTCTAGGTCGCGGGGGGGGGCAACTAATGAAAAACTGTTTTTT. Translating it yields CASSDGSRSRGGATNEKLFF.

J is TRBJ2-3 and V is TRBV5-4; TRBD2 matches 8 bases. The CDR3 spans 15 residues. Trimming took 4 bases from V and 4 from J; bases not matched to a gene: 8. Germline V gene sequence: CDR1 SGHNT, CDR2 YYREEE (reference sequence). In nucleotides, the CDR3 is TGTGCCAGCAGCCCCGGCGGACTAGCCGCAGATACGCAGTATTTT. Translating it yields CASSPGGLAADTQYF.

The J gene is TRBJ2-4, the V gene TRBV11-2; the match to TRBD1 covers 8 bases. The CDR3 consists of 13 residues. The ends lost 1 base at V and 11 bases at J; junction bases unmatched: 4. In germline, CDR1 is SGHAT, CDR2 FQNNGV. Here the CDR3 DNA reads TGTGCCAGCAGCTTAGCCCAGGGGGCGGTTCAGTACTTC. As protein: CASSLAQGAVQYF.

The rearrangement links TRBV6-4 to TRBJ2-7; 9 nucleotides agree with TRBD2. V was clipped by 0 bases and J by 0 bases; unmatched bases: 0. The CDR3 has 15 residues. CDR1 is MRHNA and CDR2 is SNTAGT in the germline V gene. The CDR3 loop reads CASSDSSGSSYEQYF. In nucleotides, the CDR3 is TGTGCCAGCAGTGACTCTAGCGGGAGCTCCTACGAGCAGTACTTC.

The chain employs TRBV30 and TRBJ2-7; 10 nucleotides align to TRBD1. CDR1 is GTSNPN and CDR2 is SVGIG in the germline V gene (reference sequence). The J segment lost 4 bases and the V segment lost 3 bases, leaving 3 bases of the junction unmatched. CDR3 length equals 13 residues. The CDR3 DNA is TGTGCCTGGAGCCCGGGACAGGGGTACGAGCAGTACTTC. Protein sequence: CAWSPGQGYEQYF. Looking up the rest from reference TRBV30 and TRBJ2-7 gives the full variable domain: SQTIHQWPATLVQPVGSPLSLECTVEGTSNPNLYWYRQAAGRGLQLLFYSVGIGQISSEVPQNLSASRPQDRQFILSSKKLLLSDSGFYLCAWSPGQGYEQYFGPGTRLTVT.

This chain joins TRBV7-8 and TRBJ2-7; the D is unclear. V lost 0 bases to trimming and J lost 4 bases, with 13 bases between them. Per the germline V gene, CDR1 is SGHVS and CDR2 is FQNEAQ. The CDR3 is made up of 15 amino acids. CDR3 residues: CASSLASSPLYEQYF. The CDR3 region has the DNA TGTGCCAGCAGCTTAGCTTCCTCTCCTCTATACGAGCAGTACTTC.

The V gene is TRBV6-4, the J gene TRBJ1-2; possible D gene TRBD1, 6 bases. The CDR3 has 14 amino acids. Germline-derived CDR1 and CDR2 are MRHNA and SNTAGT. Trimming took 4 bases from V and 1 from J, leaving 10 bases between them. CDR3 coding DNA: TGTGCCAGCAGTGCCGGACAGAATAACTATGGCTACACCTTC. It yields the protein CASSAGQNNYGYTF.

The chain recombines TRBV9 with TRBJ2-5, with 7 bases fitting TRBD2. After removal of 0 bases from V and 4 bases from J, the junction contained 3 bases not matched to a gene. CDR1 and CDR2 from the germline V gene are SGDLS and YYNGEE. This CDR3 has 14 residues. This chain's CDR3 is CASSVGGGTETQYF. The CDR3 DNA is TGTGCCAGCAGCGTAGGGGGAGGGACAGAGACCCAGTACTTC.

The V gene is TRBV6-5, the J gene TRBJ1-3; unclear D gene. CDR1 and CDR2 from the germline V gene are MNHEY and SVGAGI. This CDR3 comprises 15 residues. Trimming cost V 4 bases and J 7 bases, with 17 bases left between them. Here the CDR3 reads CASSSSQVGGNTIYF. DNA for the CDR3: TGTGCCAGCAGTTCGTCCCAGGTCGGAGGGAACACCATATATTTT.

The DNA of the CDR3 is TGTGCCAGCAGTTTAACTAGCTCCTACGAGCAGTACTTC. This encodes CASSLTSSYEQYF. V usage is TRBV28 and J usage is TRBJ2-7, with D possibly being TRBD2 (5 bases). The V gene lost 2 bases and the J gene lost 0 bases, with 5 bases spanning the gap. Germline loops: CDR1 MDHEN, CDR2 SYDVKM. This CDR3 contains 13 residues. Full variable domain (missing parts from reference TRBV28 and TRBJ2-7): DVKVTQSSRYLVKRTGEKVFLECVQDMDHENMFWYRQDPGLGLRLIYFSYDVKMKEKGDIPEGYSVSREKKERFSLILESASTNQTSMYLCASSLTSSYEQYFGPGTRLTVT.

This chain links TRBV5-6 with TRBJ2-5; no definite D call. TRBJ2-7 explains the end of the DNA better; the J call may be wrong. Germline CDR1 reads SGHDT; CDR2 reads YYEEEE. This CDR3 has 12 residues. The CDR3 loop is CASSLPAYEQYF. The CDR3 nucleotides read TGTGCCAGCAGCTTACCCGCCTACGAGCAGTACTTC.

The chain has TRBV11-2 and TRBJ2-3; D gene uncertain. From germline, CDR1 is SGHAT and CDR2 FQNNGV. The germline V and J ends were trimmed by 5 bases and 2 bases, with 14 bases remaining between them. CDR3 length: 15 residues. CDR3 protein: CASSVSVYPTDTQYF. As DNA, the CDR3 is TGTGCCAGCAGCGTCAGCGTATACCCCACAGATACGCAGTATTTT.

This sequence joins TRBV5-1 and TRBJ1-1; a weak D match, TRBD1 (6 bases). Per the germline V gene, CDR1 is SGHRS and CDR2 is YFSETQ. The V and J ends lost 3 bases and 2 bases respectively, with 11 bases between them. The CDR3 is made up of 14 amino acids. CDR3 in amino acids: CASSSQQGNTEAFF. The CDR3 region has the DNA TGCGCCAGCAGCTCGCAACAGGGCAACACTGAAGCTTTCTTT. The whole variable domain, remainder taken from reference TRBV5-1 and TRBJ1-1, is KAGVTQTPRYLIKTRGQQVTLSCSPISGHRSVSWYQQTPGQGLQFLFEYFSETQRNKGNFPGRFSGRQFSNSRSEMNVSTLELGDSALYLCASSSQQGNTEAFFGQGTRLTVV.

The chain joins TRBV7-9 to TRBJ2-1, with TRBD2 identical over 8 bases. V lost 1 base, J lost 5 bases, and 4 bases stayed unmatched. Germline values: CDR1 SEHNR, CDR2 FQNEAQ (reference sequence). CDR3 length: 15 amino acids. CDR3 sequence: CASSLELLADNEQFF. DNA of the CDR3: TGTGCCAGCAGCTTAGAGCTACTAGCGGACAATGAGCAGTTCTTC.

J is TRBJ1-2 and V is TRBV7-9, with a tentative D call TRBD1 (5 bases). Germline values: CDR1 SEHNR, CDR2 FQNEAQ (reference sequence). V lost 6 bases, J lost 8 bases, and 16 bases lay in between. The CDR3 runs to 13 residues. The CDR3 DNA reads TGTGCCAGCAGTTCGCCGGACACCGGGGGCTACACCTTC. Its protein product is CASSSPDTGGYTF.

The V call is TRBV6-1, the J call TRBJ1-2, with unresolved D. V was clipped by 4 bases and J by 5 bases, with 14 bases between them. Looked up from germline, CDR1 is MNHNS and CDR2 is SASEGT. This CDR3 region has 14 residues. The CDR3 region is CASSGAGRAYGYTF. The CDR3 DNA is TGTGCCAGCAGTGGAGCGGGGAGAGCGTATGGCTACACCTTC.

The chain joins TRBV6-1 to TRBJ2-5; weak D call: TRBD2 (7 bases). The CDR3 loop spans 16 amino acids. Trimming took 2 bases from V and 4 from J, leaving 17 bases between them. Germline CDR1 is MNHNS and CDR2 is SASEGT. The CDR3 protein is CASSERGGISSETQYF. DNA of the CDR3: TGTGCCAGCAGTGAAAGGGGGGGGATTAGCTCAGAGACCCAGTACTTC.

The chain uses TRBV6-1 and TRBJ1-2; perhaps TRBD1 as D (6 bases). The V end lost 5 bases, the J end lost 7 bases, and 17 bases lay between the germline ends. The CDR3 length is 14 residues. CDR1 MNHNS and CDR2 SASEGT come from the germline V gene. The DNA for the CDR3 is TGTGCCAGCAGTCTCACAGGGAATACGTTTGGCTACACCTTC. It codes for CASSLTGNTFGYTF.

Here the CDR3 reads CASSRGASGSSYEQYF. DNA of the CDR3: TGTGCCAGCAGCAGGGGGGCTAGCGGGAGCTCCTACGAGCAGTACTTC. V gene TRBV5-4 combines with J gene TRBJ2-7, with 10 bases fitting TRBD2. This CDR3 has 16 amino acids. V was clipped by 4 bases and J by 0 bases; unmatched bases: 7. The germline gives CDR1 SGHNT, CDR2 YYREEE (reference sequence).

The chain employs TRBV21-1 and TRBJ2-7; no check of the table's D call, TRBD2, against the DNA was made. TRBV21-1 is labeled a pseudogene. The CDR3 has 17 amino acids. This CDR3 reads CASSKGGWDFPFVVAYF. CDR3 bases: TGTGCCAGCAGCAAAGGGGGATGGGACTTCCCGTTTGTCGTGGCGTACTTC.

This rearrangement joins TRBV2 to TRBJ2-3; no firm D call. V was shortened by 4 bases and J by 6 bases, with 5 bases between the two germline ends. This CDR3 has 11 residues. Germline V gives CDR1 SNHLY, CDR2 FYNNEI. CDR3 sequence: CASSARDTQYF. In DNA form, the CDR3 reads TGTGCCAGCAGTGCGAGGGATACGCAGTATTTT.

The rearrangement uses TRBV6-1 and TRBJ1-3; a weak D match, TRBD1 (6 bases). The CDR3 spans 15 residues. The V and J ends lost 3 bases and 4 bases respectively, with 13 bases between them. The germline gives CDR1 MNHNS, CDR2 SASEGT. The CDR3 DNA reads TGTGCCAGCAGTGATAACAGGGCTGCGGGAAACACCATATATTTT. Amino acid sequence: CASSDNRAAGNTIYF.

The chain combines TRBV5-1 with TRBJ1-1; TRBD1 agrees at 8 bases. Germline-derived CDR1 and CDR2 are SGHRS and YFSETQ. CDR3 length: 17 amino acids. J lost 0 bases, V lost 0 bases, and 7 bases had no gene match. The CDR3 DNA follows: TGCGCCAGCAGCTTGGTCGGGACAGGCCTCATGAACACTGAAGCTTTCTTT. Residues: CASSLVGTGLMNTEAFF.

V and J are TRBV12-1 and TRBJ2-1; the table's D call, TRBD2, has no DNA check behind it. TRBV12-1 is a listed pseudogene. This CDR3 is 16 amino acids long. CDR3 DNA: TGTGCCAGCAGCTTTGCGGCCGGGAGAGCGTGGAATGAGCAGTTCTTC. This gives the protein CASSFAAGRAWNEQFF.